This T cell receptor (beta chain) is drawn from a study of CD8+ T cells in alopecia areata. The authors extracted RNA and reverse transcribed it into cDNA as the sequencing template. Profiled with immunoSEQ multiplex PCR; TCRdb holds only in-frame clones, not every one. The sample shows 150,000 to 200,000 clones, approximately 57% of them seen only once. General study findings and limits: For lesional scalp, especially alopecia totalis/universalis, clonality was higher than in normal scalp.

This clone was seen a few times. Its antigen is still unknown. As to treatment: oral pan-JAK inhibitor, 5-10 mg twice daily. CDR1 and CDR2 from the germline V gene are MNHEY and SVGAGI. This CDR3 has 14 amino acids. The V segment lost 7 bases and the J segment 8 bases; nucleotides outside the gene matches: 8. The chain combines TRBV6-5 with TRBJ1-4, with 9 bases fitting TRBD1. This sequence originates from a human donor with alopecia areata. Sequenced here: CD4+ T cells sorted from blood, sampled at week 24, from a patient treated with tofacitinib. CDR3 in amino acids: CASNRQGEGEKLFF. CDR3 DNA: TGTGCCAGCAATCGACAGGGGGAGGGGGAAAAACTGTTTTTT.